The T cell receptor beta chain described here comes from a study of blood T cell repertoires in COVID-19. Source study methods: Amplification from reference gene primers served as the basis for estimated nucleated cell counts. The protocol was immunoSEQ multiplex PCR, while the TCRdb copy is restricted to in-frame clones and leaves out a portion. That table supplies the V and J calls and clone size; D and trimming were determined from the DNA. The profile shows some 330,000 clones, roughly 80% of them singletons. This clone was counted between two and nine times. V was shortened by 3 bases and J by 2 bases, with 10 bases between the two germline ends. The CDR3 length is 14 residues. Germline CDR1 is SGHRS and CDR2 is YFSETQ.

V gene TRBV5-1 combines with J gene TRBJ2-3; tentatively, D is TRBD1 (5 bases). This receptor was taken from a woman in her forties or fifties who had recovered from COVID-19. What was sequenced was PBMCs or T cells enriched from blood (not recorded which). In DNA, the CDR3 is TGCGCCAGCAGCTGGGGCAGCTCCACAGATACGCAGTATTTT. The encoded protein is CASSWGSSTDTQYF.